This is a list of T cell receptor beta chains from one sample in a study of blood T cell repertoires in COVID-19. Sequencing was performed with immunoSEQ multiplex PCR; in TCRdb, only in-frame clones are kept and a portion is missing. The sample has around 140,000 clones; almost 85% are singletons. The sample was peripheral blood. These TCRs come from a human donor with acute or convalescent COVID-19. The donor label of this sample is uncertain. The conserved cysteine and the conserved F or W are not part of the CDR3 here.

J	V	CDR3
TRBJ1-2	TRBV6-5	ASRDRPYGYT
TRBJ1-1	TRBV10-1	ASSDLPGVRTEAF
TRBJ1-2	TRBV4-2	ASSLATGDAYGYT
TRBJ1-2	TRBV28	ASSSIATEDYGYT
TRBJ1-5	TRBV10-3	AISESTDSNQPQH
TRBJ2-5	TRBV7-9	ASSLGAVGVAETQY
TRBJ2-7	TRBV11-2	ASSLIPGNSYEQY
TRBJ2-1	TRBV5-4	ASSLDSGSYNEQF
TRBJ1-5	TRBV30	AWSVSGNQPQH
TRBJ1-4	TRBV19	ASTAGQGATNEKLF
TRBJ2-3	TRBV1	TSSQDKERGDFTDTQY
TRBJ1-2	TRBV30	AWSVGQGDGYT
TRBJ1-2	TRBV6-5	ASSYRGQGGGYGYT
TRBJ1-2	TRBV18	ASSGTGDGYT
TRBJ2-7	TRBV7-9	ASSYVAAYEQY
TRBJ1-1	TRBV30	AWREGTGTTEAF
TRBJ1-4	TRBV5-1	ASSAAGEGKLF
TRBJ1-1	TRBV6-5	ASKMIGRTEAF
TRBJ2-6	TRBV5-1	ASSLVLRRGTGANVLT